Sequencing of this T cell receptor beta chain was carried out in a study of OX40 agonist ivuxolimab in advanced cancers. On the study more broadly: Antecedent anti-PD-1, anti-PD-L1 or anti-CTLA-4 therapy was permissible, with roughly 40% having received some.

Points on this clone: Antigen unknown.

Study results and caveats: In the 0.1-3.0 mg/kg groups, partial responders showed among the lowest expansion. Low normalized clonal expansion also occurred in some nonresponding patients.

Generated by immunoSEQ multiplex PCR, the TCRdb table keeps only in-frame clones and is missing some. This table holds about 70,000 clones, about nine tenths found once. Between the trimmed V and J ends, which lost 1 base and 3 bases, there was a span of 10 bases. This CDR3 is built from 15 residues. Germline-derived CDR1 and CDR2 are LGHNT and FRNRAP. The receptor was isolated from an adult with an advanced solid tumor such as melanoma, head and neck, liver or kidney cancer. The sequenced sample was CD4+ or CD8+ T cells sorted from blood, obtained in a trial of the OX40 agonist ivuxolimab. This chain joins TRBV12-5 and TRBJ1-5; no firm D call. The CDR3 loop is CASGLGTNLNQPQHF. The DNA for the CDR3 is TGTGCTAGTGGTTTGGGGACCAACCTCAATCAGCCCCAGCATTTT.